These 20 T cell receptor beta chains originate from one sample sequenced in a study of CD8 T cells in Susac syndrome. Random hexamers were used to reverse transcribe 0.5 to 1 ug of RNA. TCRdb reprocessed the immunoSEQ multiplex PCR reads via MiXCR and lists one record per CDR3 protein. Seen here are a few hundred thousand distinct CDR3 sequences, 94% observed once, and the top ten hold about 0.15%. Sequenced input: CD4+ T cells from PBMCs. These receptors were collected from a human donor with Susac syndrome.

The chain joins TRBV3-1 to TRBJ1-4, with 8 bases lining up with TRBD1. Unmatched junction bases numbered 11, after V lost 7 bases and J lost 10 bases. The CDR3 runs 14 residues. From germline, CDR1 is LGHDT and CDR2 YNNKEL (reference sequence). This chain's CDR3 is CASNQGAPGGKLFF. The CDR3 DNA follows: TGTGCCAGCAACCAGGGGGCGCCTGGGGGAAAACTGTTTTTT. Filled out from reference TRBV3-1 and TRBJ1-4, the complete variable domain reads DTAVSQTPKYLVTQMGNDKSIKCEQNLGHDTMYWYKQDSKKFLKIMFSYNNKELIINETVPNRFSPKSPDKAHLNLHINSLELGDSAVYFCASNQGAPGGKLFFGSGTQLSVL.

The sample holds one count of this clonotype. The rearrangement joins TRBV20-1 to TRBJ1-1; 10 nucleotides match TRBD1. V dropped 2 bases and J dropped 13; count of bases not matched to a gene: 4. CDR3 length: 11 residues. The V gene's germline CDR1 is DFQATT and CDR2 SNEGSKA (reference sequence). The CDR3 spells CSARQWDRGFF. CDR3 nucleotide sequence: TGCAGTGCTAGACAGTGGGACAGGGGTTTCTTT.

DNA of the CDR3: TGTGCCAGCAGCCCCGGACAGGGAGGTCGCGAAGAGACCCAGTACTTC. Protein product: CASSPGQGGREETQYF. The genes are TRBV7-2 and TRBJ2-5, with 8 bases that match TRBD1. Germline assignment: CDR1 SGHTA and CDR2 FQGNSA. This CDR3 comprises 16 residues. The V and J ends lost 5 bases and 3 bases, in that order; junction bases with no gene match: 11.

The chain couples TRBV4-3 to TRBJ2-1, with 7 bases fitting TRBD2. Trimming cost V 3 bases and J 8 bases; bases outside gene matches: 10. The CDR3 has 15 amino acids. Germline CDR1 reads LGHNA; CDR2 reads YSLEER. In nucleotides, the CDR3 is TGCGCCAGCAGCCAGGGAGGGCTCCAGAGGGATGAGCAGTTCTTC. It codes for CASSQGGLQRDEQFF.

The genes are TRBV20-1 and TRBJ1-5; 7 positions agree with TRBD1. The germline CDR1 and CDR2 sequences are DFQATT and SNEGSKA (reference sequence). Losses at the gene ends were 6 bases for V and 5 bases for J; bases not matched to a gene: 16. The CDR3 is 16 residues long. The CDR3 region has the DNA TGCAGTGCCGCCGGATCACATTACAGGGGCGATCAGCCCCAGCATTTT. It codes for CSAAGSHYRGDQPQHF.

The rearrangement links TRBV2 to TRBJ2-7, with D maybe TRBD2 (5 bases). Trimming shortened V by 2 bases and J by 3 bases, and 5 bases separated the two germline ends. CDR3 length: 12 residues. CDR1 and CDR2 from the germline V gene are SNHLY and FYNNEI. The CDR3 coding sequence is TGTGCCAGCAGTGAAACTAGCTACGAGCAGTACTTC. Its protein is CASSETSYEQYF.

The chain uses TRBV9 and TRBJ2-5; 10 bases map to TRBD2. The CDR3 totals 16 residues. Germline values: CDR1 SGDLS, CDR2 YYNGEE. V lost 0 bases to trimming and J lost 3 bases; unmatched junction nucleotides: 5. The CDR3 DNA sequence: TGTGCCAGCAGCGTAGCGTCTAGCGGGGGAGAAGAGACCCAGTACTTC. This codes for CASSVASSGGEETQYF.

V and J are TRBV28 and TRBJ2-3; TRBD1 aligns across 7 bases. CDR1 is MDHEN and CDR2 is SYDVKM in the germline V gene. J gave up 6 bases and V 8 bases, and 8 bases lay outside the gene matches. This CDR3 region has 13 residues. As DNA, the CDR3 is TGTGCCAGCGTAGACAGGGTAGTGGATACGCAGTATTTT. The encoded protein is CASVDRVVDTQYF.

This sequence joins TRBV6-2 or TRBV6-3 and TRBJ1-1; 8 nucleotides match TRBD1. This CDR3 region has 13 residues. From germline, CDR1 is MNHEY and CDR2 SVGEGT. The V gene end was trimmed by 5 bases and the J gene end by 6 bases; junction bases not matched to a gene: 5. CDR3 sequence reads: CASSHRGDPEAFF. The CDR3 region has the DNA TGTGCCAGCAGTCACAGGGGGGATCCTGAAGCTTTCTTT.

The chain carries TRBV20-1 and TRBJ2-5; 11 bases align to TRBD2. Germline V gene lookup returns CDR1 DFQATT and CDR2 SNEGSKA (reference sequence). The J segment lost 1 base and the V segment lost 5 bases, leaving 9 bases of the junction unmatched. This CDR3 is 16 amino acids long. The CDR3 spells CSALQLAGALQETQYF. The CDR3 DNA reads TGCAGTGCTCTCCAACTAGCGGGGGCCCTCCAAGAGACCCAGTACTTC.

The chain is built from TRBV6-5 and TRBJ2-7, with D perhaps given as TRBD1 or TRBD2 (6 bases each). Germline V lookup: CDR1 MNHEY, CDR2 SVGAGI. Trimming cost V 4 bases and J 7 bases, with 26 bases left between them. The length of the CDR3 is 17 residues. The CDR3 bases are TGTGCCAGCAGTTCGGAACGCCGCGGGACACATCCCCGTGAGCAGTACTTC. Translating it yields CASSSERRGTHPREQYF.

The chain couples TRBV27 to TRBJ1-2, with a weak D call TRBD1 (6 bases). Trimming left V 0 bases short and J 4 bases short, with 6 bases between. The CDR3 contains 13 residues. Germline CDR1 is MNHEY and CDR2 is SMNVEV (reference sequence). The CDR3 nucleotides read TGTGCCAGCAGTTTATCGGGGGCCTATGGCTACACCTTC. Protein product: CASSLSGAYGYTF.

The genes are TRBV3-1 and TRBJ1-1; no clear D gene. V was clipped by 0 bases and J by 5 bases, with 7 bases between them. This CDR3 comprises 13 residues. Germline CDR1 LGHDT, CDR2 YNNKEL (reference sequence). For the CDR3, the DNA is TGTGCCAGCAGCCAAGAATGGATAACTGAAGCTTTCTTT. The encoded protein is CASSQEWITEAFF. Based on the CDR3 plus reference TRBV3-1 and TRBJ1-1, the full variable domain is DTAVSQTPKYLVTQMGNDKSIKCEQNLGHDTMYWYKQDSKKFLKIMFSYNNKELIINETVPNRFSPKSPDKAHLNLHINSLELGDSAVYFCASSQEWITEAFFGQGTRLTVV.

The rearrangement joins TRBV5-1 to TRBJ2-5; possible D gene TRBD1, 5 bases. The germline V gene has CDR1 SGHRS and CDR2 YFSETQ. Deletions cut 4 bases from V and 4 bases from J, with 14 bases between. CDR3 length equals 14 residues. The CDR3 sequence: CASSPRQSGETQYF. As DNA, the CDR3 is TGCGCCAGCAGCCCTCGACAGAGTGGAGAGACCCAGTACTTC.

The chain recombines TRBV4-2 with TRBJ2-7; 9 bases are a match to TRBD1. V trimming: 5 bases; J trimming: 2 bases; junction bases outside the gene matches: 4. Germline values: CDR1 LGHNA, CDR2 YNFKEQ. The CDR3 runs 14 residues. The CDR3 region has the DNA TGTGCCAGCAGCAGGGACAGGGCGACCTACGAGCAGTACTTC. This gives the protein CASSRDRATYEQYF.

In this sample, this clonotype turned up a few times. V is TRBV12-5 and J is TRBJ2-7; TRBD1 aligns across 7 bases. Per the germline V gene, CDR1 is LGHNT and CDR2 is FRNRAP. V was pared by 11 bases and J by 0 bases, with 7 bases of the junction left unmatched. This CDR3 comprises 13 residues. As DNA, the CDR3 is TGTGCTTCTACCCGGGACAGCTCCTACGAGCAGTACTTC. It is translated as CASTRDSSYEQYF.

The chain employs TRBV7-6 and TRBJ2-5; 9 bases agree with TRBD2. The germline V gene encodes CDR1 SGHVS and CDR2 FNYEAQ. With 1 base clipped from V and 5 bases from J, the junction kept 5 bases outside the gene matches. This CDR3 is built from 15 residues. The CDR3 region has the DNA TGTGCCAGCAGCTTAGACGCGGGGGGGCCGGAGACCCAGTACTTC. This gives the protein CASSLDAGGPETQYF.

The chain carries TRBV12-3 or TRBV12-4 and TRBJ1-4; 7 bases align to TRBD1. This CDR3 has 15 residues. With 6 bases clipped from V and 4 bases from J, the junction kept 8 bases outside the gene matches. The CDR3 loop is CASSSRDSRNEKLFF. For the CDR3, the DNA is TGTGCCAGCAGCTCCCGGGACAGTCGTAATGAAAAACTGTTTTTT.

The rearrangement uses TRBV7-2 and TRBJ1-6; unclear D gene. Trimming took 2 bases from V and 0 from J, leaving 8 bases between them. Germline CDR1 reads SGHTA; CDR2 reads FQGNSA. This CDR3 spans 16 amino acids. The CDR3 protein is CASSLMSSSYNSPLHF. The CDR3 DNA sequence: TGTGCCAGCAGCTTAATGTCAAGCTCCTATAATTCACCCCTCCACTTT.

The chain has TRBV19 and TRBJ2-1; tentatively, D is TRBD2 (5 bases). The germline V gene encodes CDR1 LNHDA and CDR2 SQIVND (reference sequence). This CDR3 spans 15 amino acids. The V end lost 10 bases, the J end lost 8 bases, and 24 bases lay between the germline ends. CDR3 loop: CATQWNRGTGDEQFF. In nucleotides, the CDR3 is TGTGCCACCCAATGGAATCGGGGTACCGGCGATGAGCAGTTCTTC.